Listed below are T cell receptor beta chains from one sample, sequenced in a study of T cells in Graves' hyperthyroidism and ophthalmopathy. TCRdb re-called the multiplex PCR reads with MiXCR, one entry per CDR3 protein. Of roughly 660,000 distinct CDR3 sequences in the sample, 17% are singletons; the top ten hold roughly 16%. The sample taken for sequencing was blood. All receptors derive from a man aged 45-65 years with Graves' hyperthyroidism. Both conserved end residues are part of each CDR3. A D gene is named only where the DNA matches it firmly. The size of a clone is reported for some rows only, either as once, few or many, or as a class for expanded clones.

>-|TRBJ2-3|TRBV29-1|many
TGCAGCGTTGAACAGGGGTTAGATACGCAGTATTTT
CSVEQGLDTQYF
>-|TRBJ2-1|TRBV11-1|many
TGTGCCAGCAGTCCGGGCTTTCACAATGAGCAGTTCTTC
CASSPGFHNEQFF
>-|TRBJ1-5|TRBV3-1|-
TGTGCCAGCATCAACCCCTGGCAGACATATAGCAATCAGCCCCAGCATTTT
CASINPWQTYSNQPQHF
>-|TRBJ1-2|TRBV28|many
TGTGCCAGCAGTTACCCAGCGGGCAACTATGGCTACACCTTC
CASSYPAGNYGYTF
>TRBD1|TRBJ2-1|TRBV7-2|many
TGTGCCAGCAGCTTAGGGGACAGGGAGCAGTTCTTC
CASSLGDREQFF
>TRBD1|TRBJ2-6|TRBV29-1|few
TGCAGCGTTGATGGAGGGACAGGGGGACCCTCTGGGGCCAACGTCCTGACTTTC
CSVDGGTGGPSGANVLTF
>TRBD2|TRBJ2-1|TRBV24-1|many
TGTGCCACCAGTGACGTACTAGCGGGAGGGTCCTACAATGAGCAGTTCTTC
CATSDVLAGGSYNEQFF
>TRBD2|TRBJ2-5|TRBV27|many
TGTGCCAGCAGCTTAGCGGGAGGGCCTGAGACCCAGTACTTC
CASSLAGGPETQYF
>-|TRBJ1-1|TRBV7-9|many
TGTGCCAGCAGCTTAGCGGGGACAAGACTGAACACTGAAGCTTTCTTT
CASSLAGTRLNTEAFF
>-|TRBJ2-6|TRBV28|-
TGTGCCAGCACCTACATAAACTCTGGGGCCAACGTCCTGACTTTC
CASTYINSGANVLTF
>-|TRBJ2-7|TRBV7-2|-
TGTGCCAGCAGCTTACCGACTCTAAGACCCGAGCAGTACTTC
CASSLPTLRPEQYF
>TRBD1|TRBJ1-5|TRBV12-3/TRBV12-4|many
TGTGCCAGCAGACGGGACAGGGATCAGCCCCAGCATTTT
CASRRDRDQPQHF
>TRBD2|TRBJ2-1|TRBV7-9|few
TGTGCCAGCAGTTCCTGGGGACTAGCGGAGGGAGATGAGCAGTTCTTC
CASSSWGLAEGDEQFF
>-|TRBJ2-1|TRBV28|many
TGTGCCAGCAGTCGGTACAATGAGCAGTTCTTC
CASSRYNEQFF
>TRBD1|TRBJ2-3|TRBV19|-
TGTGCCAGTACTTCCCGCCCGGGACAGGACCCAAGCACAGATACGCAGTATTTT
CASTSRPGQDPSTDTQYF
>TRBD2|TRBJ2-3|TRBV27|many
TGTGCCAGCAGATTCCTCGCGGGAGGCACAGATACGCAGTATTTT
CASRFLAGGTDTQYF
>-|TRBJ2-1|TRBV20-1|many
TGCAGTGCTCGCTTTTTCGGCTCCTACAATGAGCAGTTCTTC
CSARFFGSYNEQFF
>TRBD2|TRBJ2-3|TRBV30|-
TGTGCCTGGAGTTCGGGACTAGCGGGAGGAATTGACACGGGAGATACGCAGTATTTT
CAWSSGLAGGIDTGDTQYF
>-|TRBJ1-6|TRBV28|many
TGTGCCAGCAGTTTACGCCACCAGGGCTCCCTCCACTTT
CASSLRHQGSLHF
>TRBD2|TRBJ2-1|TRBV14|few
TGTGCCAGCAGCCGGACTAGCGGGACGTCTGAGCAGTTCTTC
CASSRTSGTSEQFF
>-|TRBJ2-3|TRBV24-1|few
TGTGCCACCAGTGACCCGCAGGGGTCCACAGATACGCAGTATTTT
CATSDPQGSTDTQYF
>TRBD2|TRBJ2-3|TRBV28|many
TGTGCCAGCAGTCGGGGGTCACTAGCGGGGTACACAGATACGCAGTATTTT
CASSRGSLAGYTDTQYF
>TRBD2|TRBJ2-7|TRBV28|few
TGTGCCAGCAGTCCTCACGGCGGGGGCTCCTACGAGCAGTACTTC
CASSPHGGGSYEQYF
>-|TRBJ2-5|TRBV13|many
TGTGCCAGCAGCCCCTTCCGGTCTAAGGGTGAGACCCAGTACTTC
CASSPFRSKGETQYF
>-|TRBJ2-1|TRBV5-1|few
TGCGCCAGCAGCCCGGACGGCAGCCAAGAGGGCAGGACGTACAATGAGCAGTTCTTC
CASSPDGSQEGRTYNEQFF
>TRBD2|TRBJ2-1|TRBV15|-
TGTGCCACCAGCACTTTTCCCGGGACTAGCGGGAGGACCTCCTACAATGAGCAGTTCTTC
CATSTFPGTSGRTSYNEQFF
>-|TRBJ1-1|TRBV6-6|many
TGTGCCAGCAGTTACTCGCCGGGCATGAACACTGAAGCTTTCTTT
CASSYSPGMNTEAFF
>TRBD1|TRBJ1-5|TRBV6-1|-
TGTGCCAGCAGTTTAAATCCGACAGGGAAGAATCAGCCCCAGCATTTT
CASSLNPTGKNQPQHF
>-|TRBJ2-7|TRBV28|many
TGTGCCAGCAGTCCATCCTTAGCCCCCAACAGGGAGCAGTACTTC
CASSPSLAPNREQYF
>-|TRBJ1-6|TRBV11-2|many
TGTGCCAGCAGCTTGAGCAGGGACTATAATTCACCCCTCCACTTT
CASSLSRDYNSPLHF
>TRBD2|TRBJ2-3|TRBV6-7|many
TGTGCCAGCACCGAGACTAGCGGGAGAGCGGATACGCAGTATTTT
CASTETSGRADTQYF
>TRBD2|TRBJ2-3|TRBV2|many
TGTGCCAGCAGTGAAGCGGGGAGGGCATTGGATACGCAGTATTTT
CASSEAGRALDTQYF
>TRBD1|TRBJ2-7|TRBV5-1|few
TGCGCCAGCAGCTCCGCTTCCGGGACAGGGAATGTAAAGCAGTACTTC
CASSSASGTGNVKQYF
>TRBD1|TRBJ1-6|TRBV5-5|many
TGTGCCAGCAGCCCGGGACAGGGGAATAATTCACCCCTCCACTTT
CASSPGQGNNSPLHF
>-|TRBJ2-2|TRBV24-1|-
TGTGCCACCAGTCTCTCGGGGGCAGCGAACACCGGGGAGCTGTTTTTT
CATSLSGAANTGELFF